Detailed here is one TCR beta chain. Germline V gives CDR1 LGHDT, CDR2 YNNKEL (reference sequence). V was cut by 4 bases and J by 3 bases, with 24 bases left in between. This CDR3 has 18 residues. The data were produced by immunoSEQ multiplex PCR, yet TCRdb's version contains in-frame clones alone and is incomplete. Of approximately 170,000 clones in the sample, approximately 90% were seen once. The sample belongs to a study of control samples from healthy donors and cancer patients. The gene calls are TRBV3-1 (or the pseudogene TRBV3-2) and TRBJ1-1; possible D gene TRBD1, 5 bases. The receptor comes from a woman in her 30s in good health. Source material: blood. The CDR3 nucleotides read TGTGCCAGCAGCCCTTCCTTTCCCATTGGGACTGGGGACACTGAAGCTTTCTTT. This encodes CASSPSFPIGTGDTEAFF.